The 26 T cell receptor beta chains below come from one sample, sequenced in a study of blood T cell repertoires in COVID-19. Only in-frame clones appear in the TCRdb table, and some are missing; sequencing was by immunoSEQ multiplex PCR. In the table there are approximately 80,000 clones, 88% of which are singletons. Sequencing was carried out using peripheral blood. These receptors were obtained from a human donor in a cohort sampled during active COVID-19.

The V call is TRBV6-1, the J call TRBJ2-2, with TRBD1 matching 8 bases. Germline values: CDR1 MNHNS, CDR2 SASEGT. The J segment lost 4 bases and the V segment lost 3 bases, leaving 4 bases of the junction unmatched. The CDR3 loop spans 15 amino acids. The chain's CDR3 is CASSDGQGGTGELFF. The CDR3 region has the DNA TGTGCCAGCAGTGACGGACAGGGCGGCACCGGGGAGCTGTTTTTT.

J is TRBJ2-7 and V is TRBV30; 11 bases are shared with TRBD2. The germline V gene encodes CDR1 GTSNPN and CDR2 SVGIG (reference sequence). V lost 2 bases, J lost 3 bases, and 3 bases stayed unmatched. The CDR3 covers 14 residues. DNA of the CDR3: TGTGCCTGGAGTATAACTAGCGGGAGCTACGAGCAGTACTTC. It yields the protein CAWSITSGSYEQYF.

The chain recombines TRBV19 with TRBJ1-2; D not resolved. This CDR3 contains 14 residues. CDR1 LNHDA and CDR2 SQIVND come from the germline V gene (reference sequence). Trimming removed 5 bases from V and 0 bases from J, with 10 bases in between. This CDR3 is CASSVGSTNYGYTF. Here the CDR3 DNA reads TGTGCCAGTAGTGTGGGCAGCACTAACTATGGCTACACCTTC.

The genes are TRBV19 and TRBJ2-7; 7 bases fit TRBD1. This CDR3 contains 13 residues. The J segment lost 1 base and the V segment lost 5 bases, leaving 2 bases of the junction unmatched. Germline V gives CDR1 LNHDA, CDR2 SQIVND (reference sequence). The chain's CDR3 is CASSRDRSYEQYF. As DNA, the CDR3 is TGTGCCAGTAGTCGGGACAGATCCTACGAGCAGTACTTC.

The chain couples TRBV12-3 or TRBV12-4 to TRBJ1-5; D uncertain. The CDR3 covers 13 residues. Trimming pared 3 bases from V and 7 bases from J, leaving 10 bases between. The CDR3 protein is CASSLSLFQPQHF. In DNA form, the CDR3 reads TGTGCCAGCAGTTTGTCTCTATTCCAGCCCCAGCATTTT.

This clone occurred once. V is TRBV19 and J is TRBJ2-1; the D gene is possibly TRBD2 (6 bases). Germline CDR1 and CDR2: LNHDA and SQIVND (reference sequence). The germline V and J ends were trimmed by 5 bases and 0 bases, with 11 bases remaining between them. CDR3 length: 15 residues. The CDR3 spells CASSVGGYSYNEQFF. The CDR3 coding sequence is TGTGCCAGTAGTGTCGGGGGTTACTCCTACAATGAGCAGTTCTTC.

The CDR3 DNA sequence: TGTGCCAGTAGTATGGGGGGGGGCCGATCCTTCTTC. Translating gives CASSMGGGRSFF. V is TRBV19 and J is TRBJ2-1; perhaps TRBD2 as D (7 bases). The CDR3 loop spans 12 amino acids. Trimming left V 3 bases short and J 16 bases short, with 16 bases between. Germline CDR1 LNHDA, CDR2 SQIVND (reference sequence).

The chain recombines TRBV2 with TRBJ1-2; possibly TRBD1 for D (6 bases). Trimming took off 10 bases at V and 3 bases at J, with 15 bases between the two ends. The CDR3 runs 13 residues. CDR1 is SNHLY, CDR2 FYNNEI, per germline. For the CDR3, the DNA is TGTGCCAAAGAGGGGGGGCGCGACTATGGCTACACCTTC. Translation: CAKEGGRDYGYTF.

V gene TRBV5-1 combines with J gene TRBJ2-3, with TRBD2 matching over 8 bases. From germline, CDR1 is SGHRS and CDR2 YFSETQ. J gave up 5 bases and V 4 bases, and 12 bases lay outside the gene matches. This CDR3 has 16 residues. The chain's CDR3 is CASSPTGLAPGDTQYF. CDR3 nucleotides: TGCGCCAGCAGCCCCACAGGACTAGCCCCCGGAGATACGCAGTATTTT.

This chain connects TRBV5-4 to TRBJ2-1; D is undetermined. CDR1 SGHNT and CDR2 YYREEE come from the germline V gene (reference sequence). The CDR3 runs 14 residues. V was pared by 0 bases and J by 6 bases, with 10 bases between. CDR3 nucleotide sequence: TGTGCCAGCAGCTTGGGTACCCACGGCAATGAGCAGTTCTTC. As protein: CASSLGTHGNEQFF. The variable domain in full, completed from reference TRBV5-4 and TRBJ2-1, reads ETGVTQSPTHLIKTRGQQVTLRCSSQSGHNTVSWYQQALGQGPQFIFQYYREEENGRGNFPPRFSGLQFPNYSSELNVNALELDDSALYLCASSLGTHGNEQFFGPGTRLTVL.

The CDR3 reads CASRGLDTGELFF. CDR3 bases: TGTGCCAGCAGGGGACTGGACACCGGGGAGCTGTTTTTT. This rearrangement joins TRBV7-2 to TRBJ2-2; possibly TRBD2 for D (6 bases). From germline, CDR1 is SGHTA and CDR2 FQGNSA. V gave up 6 bases and J gave up 3 bases, with 8 bases separating them. This CDR3 contains 13 residues.

This chain uses TRBV4-1 with TRBJ2-7, with TRBD2 matching over 10 bases. The germline V gene encodes CDR1 MGHRA and CDR2 YSYEKL. The CDR3 consists of 15 residues. Germline trimming cut 4 bases from V and 4 bases from J; bases unmatched to any gene: 7. The CDR3 nucleotides are TGCGCCAGCAGCCCGATACTAGCGGGGCCTTACGAGCAGTACTTC. It codes for CASSPILAGPYEQYF.

CDR3 bases: TGTGCCAGCTCAGTTTCCCGGGTCTCATCGGCTGGGGCCAACGTCCTGACTTTC. This gives the protein CASSVSRVSSAGANVLTF. The rearrangement uses TRBV18 and TRBJ2-6; no clear D. Deletions cut 5 bases from V and 2 bases from J, with 19 bases between. This CDR3 comprises 18 residues. Germline V gene data show CDR1 as KGHSH and CDR2 as LQKENI.

This chain joins TRBV29-1 and TRBJ2-6, with 7 bases that match TRBD1. The germline gives CDR1 SQVTM, CDR2 ANQGSEA. The CDR3 runs 14 residues. Unmatched junction bases numbered 2, after V lost 6 bases and J lost 0 bases. CDR3 in amino acids: CSVTGNSGANVLTF. The CDR3 DNA is TGCAGCGTGACAGGGAACTCTGGGGCCAACGTCCTGACTTTC. Looking up the rest from reference TRBV29-1 and TRBJ2-6 gives the full variable domain: SAVISQKPSRDICQRGTSLTIQCQVDSQVTMMFWYRQQPGQSLTLIATANQGSEATYESGFVIDKFPISRPNLTFSTLTVSNMSPEDSSIYLCSVTGNSGANVLTFGAGSRLTVL.

V is TRBV5-1 and J is TRBJ2-1; 7 bases align to TRBD1. CDR1 is SGHRS and CDR2 is YFSETQ in the germline V gene. V was clipped by 2 bases and J by 2 bases; unmatched bases: 4. The CDR3 runs 15 residues. CDR3: CASSLFTGAYNEQFF. DNA of the CDR3: TGCGCCAGCAGCTTATTTACAGGGGCCTACAATGAGCAGTTCTTC.

The chain uses TRBV7-2 and TRBJ1-2; possible D gene TRBD1, 6 bases. This CDR3 spans 13 amino acids. With 7 bases removed from V and 6 bases from J, the gap between germline ends came to 15 bases. The germline V gene encodes CDR1 SGHTA and CDR2 FQGNSA. The DNA of the CDR3 is TGTGCCAGCATATGGGGGGGCGCGAATGGCTACACCTTC. Its protein product is CASIWGGANGYTF.

This chain joins TRBV5-4 and TRBJ1-1; D remains ambiguous. The CDR3 consists of 14 residues. Germline V CDR1 and CDR2: SGHNT, YYREEE (reference sequence). Trimming shortened V by 4 bases and J by 1 base, and 11 bases separated the two germline ends. The CDR3 DNA reads TGTGCCAGCAGCCCCAGACTAGCGAACACTGAAGCTTTCTTT. This sequence encodes CASSPRLANTEAFF.

The rearrangement links TRBV4-1 to TRBJ2-3, with TRBD1 matching 7 bases. CDR1 is MGHRA, CDR2 YSYEKL, per germline. V lost 0 bases, J lost 1 base, and 7 bases stayed unmatched. The CDR3 runs to 17 residues. The CDR3 spells CASSQEGTASRTDTQYF. The CDR3 DNA reads as TGCGCCAGCAGCCAAGAAGGGACAGCGAGCCGCACAGATACGCAGTATTTT.

V and J are TRBV20-1 and TRBJ2-7; D is unclear. CDR1 and CDR2 (germline): DFQATT, SNEGSKA (reference sequence). The CDR3 runs 13 residues. The V and J ends lost 3 bases and 3 bases respectively, with 12 bases between them. CDR3 nucleotides: TGCAGTGCTAGTTCAGGTCCTCGCTACGAGCAGTACTTC. Protein product: CSASSGPRYEQYF.

The chain couples TRBV18 to TRBJ2-7; 11 bases line up with TRBD1. V dropped 5 bases and J dropped 5; count of bases not matched to a gene: 8. Germline CDR1 reads KGHSH; CDR2 reads LQKENI. This CDR3 contains 15 residues. CDR3 in DNA: TGTGCCAGCTCATCGGGACAGGGGGAGACGAACGAGCAGTACTTC. The encoded protein is CASSSGQGETNEQYF.

V usage is TRBV10-3 and J usage is TRBJ1-5; 9 bases match TRBD1. The V gene end was trimmed by 2 bases and the J gene end by 4 bases; junction bases not matched to a gene: 12. From germline, CDR1 is ENHRY and CDR2 SYGVKD. There are 18 residues in the CDR3. CDR3 protein: CAISEAKDRGLSNQPQHF. The CDR3 nucleotides are TGTGCCATCAGTGAGGCCAAGGACAGGGGCCTTTCTAATCAGCCCCAGCATTTT.

This clone appeared a single time. The V call is TRBV18, the J call TRBJ2-5, with 10 positions matching TRBD2. Germline V gene lookup returns CDR1 KGHSH and CDR2 LQKENI. V lost 6 bases, J lost 5 bases, and 9 bases stayed unmatched. The CDR3 spans 15 residues. The CDR3 region is CASSRSGGARETQYF. CDR3 nucleotide sequence: TGTGCCAGCTCGCGAAGCGGGGGGGCCAGGGAGACCCAGTACTTC.

V and J are TRBV9 and TRBJ2-7, with a possible D match to TRBD2 (6 bases). The CDR3 is 14 residues long. The V gene lost 0 bases and the J gene lost 2 bases, with 9 bases spanning the gap. Per the germline V gene, CDR1 is SGDLS and CDR2 is YYNGEE. The CDR3 region is CASSVGAGTYEQYF. The CDR3 DNA reads TGTGCCAGCAGCGTAGGGGCGGGGACCTACGAGCAGTACTTC.

The chain links TRBV7-9 to TRBJ2-7, with a weak D call TRBD2 (5 bases). From germline, CDR1 is SEHNR and CDR2 FQNEAQ (reference sequence). The CDR3 is 14 residues long. The V and J ends lost 2 bases and 4 bases respectively, with 12 bases between them. The CDR3 nucleotides are TGTGCCAGCAGCTTACACTCGGGATCATACGAGCAGTACTTC. Translated: CASSLHSGSYEQYF. The complete variable domain, with remaining parts taken from reference TRBV7-9 and TRBJ2-7, reads DTGVSQNPRHKITKRGQNVTFRCDPISEHNRLYWYRQTLGQGPEFLTYFQNEAQLEKSRLLSDRFSAERPKGSFSTLEIQRTEQGDSAMYLCASSLHSGSYEQYFGPGTRLTVT.

The rearrangement links TRBV7-2 to TRBJ1-1; D gene unclear. The CDR3 runs to 16 residues. V was pared by 1 base and J by 2 bases, with 14 bases between. Looked up from germline, CDR1 is SGHTA and CDR2 is FQGNSA. The CDR3 region has the DNA TGTGCCAGCAGCTTAGTGGGCGAAGGCCGCAACACTGAAGCTTTCTTT. Amino acids: CASSLVGEGRNTEAFF.

V is TRBV14 and J is TRBJ1-1, with D hard to call. CDR1 and CDR2 from the germline V gene are SGHDN and FVKESK. This CDR3 spans 16 amino acids. Trimming removed 0 bases at V and 2 bases at J, with 13 bases between. The CDR3 nucleotides read TGTGCCAGCAGCCAAGAGGTTATGTGGCCCAACACTGAAGCTTTCTTT. Translated, it gives CASSQEVMWPNTEAFF.